A single sample gave rise to the 28 T cell receptor beta chains below, sequenced in a study of T-cell memory formation after mild COVID-19. TCRdb redid the calling of the 5' RACE reads with MiXCR, one entry per CDR3 protein. The sample yields about 410,000 distinct CDR3 sequences, roughly a quarter seen once. Sequencing was carried out using PBMCs or a T cell subset sorted from them (not recorded which). These receptors were obtained from an adult woman who had mild COVID-19 (a few samples of this study predate the infection). Cell type and time point are not known.

This chain joins TRBV7-6 and TRBJ2-6; D possibly uses TRBD1 or TRBD2 (5 bases each). Per germline, CDR1 SGHVS and CDR2 FNYEAQ. CDR3 length equals 17 residues. V gave up 2 bases and J gave up 0 bases, with 11 bases separating them. CDR3 nucleotides: TGTGCCAGCAGCTTAAGGGGCGGGCGCTCTGGGGCCAACGTCCTGACTTTC. It specifies CASSLRGGRSGANVLTF.

This clonotype has a handful of counts. The rearrangement joins TRBV29-1 to TRBJ2-7; perhaps D is TRBD1 or TRBD2 (5 bases each). The length of the CDR3 is 11 residues. V shed 4 bases and J shed 1 base, with 5 bases lying between them. Germline V gene lookup returns CDR1 SQVTM and CDR2 ANQGSEA. The CDR3 bases are TGCAGCGTTGGGGGGTCCTACGAGCAGTACTTC. Protein: CSVGGSYEQYF.

On this clonotype itself: The junction departs from germline at one end; a sequencing error may be responsible. The chain joins TRBV27 to TRBJ1-4; D unresolved. CDR1 and CDR2 from the germline V gene are MNHEY and SMNVEV (reference sequence). The CDR3 sequence is 14 residues long. DNA of the CDR3: TGTGCCAGCAGTTTATTGGGGAATAATGAGAAACTGTTTTTT. This gives the protein CASSLLGNNEKLFF.

This chain uses TRBV20-1 with TRBJ2-3, with D tentatively TRBD2 (5 bases). The CDR3 runs to 16 residues. Between the trimmed V and J ends, which lost 4 bases and 6 bases, there was a span of 23 bases. Germline V gene data show CDR1 as DFQATT and CDR2 as SNEGSKA (reference sequence). CDR3 protein: CSATKPPIGGGDTQYF. The CDR3 DNA sequence: TGCAGTGCTACAAAACCGCCAATTGGAGGTGGGGATACGCAGTATTTT.

The genes are TRBV6-5 and TRBJ2-3, with 11 bases lining up with TRBD1. This CDR3 spans 16 amino acids. V lost 0 bases to trimming and J lost 4 bases; unmatched junction nucleotides: 3. The germline gives CDR1 MNHEY, CDR2 SVGAGI. The CDR3 DNA follows: TGTGCCAGCAGTTACTCGGGGACAGGGGGATCAGATACGCAGTATTTT. This codes for CASSYSGTGGSDTQYF.

This chain joins TRBV29-1 and TRBJ2-6, with D possibly matching TRBD2 (7 bases). CDR1 is SQVTM and CDR2 is ANQGSEA in the germline V gene. The CDR3 sequence is 14 residues long. V lost 7 bases and J 0 bases, leaving 10 bases between the germline ends. The CDR3 protein is CSAGGPSGANVLTF. CDR3 sequence (DNA): TGCAGCGCCGGGGGGCCCTCTGGGGCCAACGTCCTGACTTTC.

Only a few counts were recorded for this clonotype. This sequence joins TRBV7-9 and TRBJ2-1; 7 nucleotides match TRBD1. This CDR3 contains 15 residues. Trimming at V came to 6 bases and at J to 3 bases, leaving 8 bases not matched to a gene. The germline V gene has CDR1 SEHNR and CDR2 FQNEAQ (reference sequence). Here the CDR3 DNA reads TGTGCCAGCAGTCCCGACAGGGCCTACTACAATGAGCAGTTCTTC. Its protein product is CASSPDRAYYNEQFF. The entire variable domain, with the rest obtained from reference TRBV7-9 and TRBJ2-1, is as follows: DTGVSQNPRHKITKRGQNVTFRCDPISEHNRLYWYRQTLGQGPEFLTYFQNEAQLEKSRLLSDRFSAERPKGSFSTLEIQRTEQGDSAMYLCASSPDRAYYNEQFFGPGTRLTVL.

The J gene is TRBJ1-1, the V gene TRBV29-1; the D is unclear. Trimming took off 6 bases at V and 10 bases at J, with 18 bases between the two ends. This CDR3 spans 12 amino acids. Germline CDR1 SQVTM, CDR2 ANQGSEA. The CDR3 DNA reads TGCAGCGTCCCCATAGGGAGTCCAGGAGCTTTCTTT. Amino acids: CSVPIGSPGAFF. Complete variable domain (other parts from reference TRBV29-1 and TRBJ1-1): SAVISQKPSRDICQRGTSLTIQCQVDSQVTMMFWYRQQPGQSLTLIATANQGSEATYESGFVIDKFPISRPNLTFSTLTVSNMSPEDSSIYLCSVPIGSPGAFFGQGTRLTVV.

This clonotype has only a few counts. The gene calls are TRBV6-2 or TRBV6-3 and TRBJ1-1; TRBD1 matches 7 bases. In germline, CDR1 is MNHEY, CDR2 SVGEGT. This CDR3 is built from 12 residues. Unmatched junction bases numbered 4, after V lost 5 bases and J lost 7 bases. This chain's CDR3 is CASSHQGDEAFF. The CDR3 nucleotides read TGTGCCAGCAGTCATCAGGGGGATGAAGCTTTCTTT.

This clonotype was seen a handful of times. This sequence joins TRBV20-1 and TRBJ2-1; D unclear. There are 13 residues in the CDR3. Germline CDR1 DFQATT, CDR2 SNEGSKA (reference sequence). Trimming took off 0 bases at V and 7 bases at J, with 10 bases between the two ends. The CDR3 nucleotides are TGCAGTGCTAGAGACCCCGACCGGAATGAGCAGTTCTTC. Translated: CSARDPDRNEQFF.

The chain links TRBV5-1 to TRBJ1-6; D may be TRBD1 (5 bases). The CDR3 contains 14 residues. The germline V gene encodes CDR1 SGHRS and CDR2 YFSETQ. V lost 0 bases to trimming and J lost 7 bases, with 8 bases between them. The CDR3 is CASSLASGNSPLHF. DNA of the CDR3: TGCGCCAGCAGCTTGGCCTCAGGGAATTCACCCCTCCACTTT.

This clonotype occurred many times. The CDR3: CASSLDTGRPYEQYF. CDR3 nucleotide sequence: TGCGCCAGCAGCTTGGATACGGGCCGACCCTACGAGCAGTACTTC. The chain uses TRBV5-1 and TRBJ2-7; no clear D gene. There are 15 residues in the CDR3. The V end was cut by 0 bases, the J end by 2 bases, with 12 bases between. Germline-derived CDR1 and CDR2 are SGHRS and YFSETQ.

The J gene is TRBJ2-1, the V gene TRBV6-2 or TRBV6-3; TRBD2 is a possible D gene (6 bases). V lost 4 bases and J lost 7, with 20 bases in between. CDR1 and CDR2 from the germline V gene are MNHEY and SVGEGT. This CDR3 spans 16 amino acids. The CDR3 sequence is CASSLPRVGGWNEQFF. The CDR3, as DNA: TGTGCCAGCAGTTTACCGCGGGTCGGAGGGTGGAATGAGCAGTTCTTC.

This clonotype was seen more than once but under ten times. V usage is TRBV9 and J usage is TRBJ1-3; possible D gene TRBD1, 6 bases. Trimming stripped 3 bases from V and 2 bases from J, with 18 bases between. The CDR3 covers 17 residues. The germline gives CDR1 SGDLS, CDR2 YYNGEE. CDR3 sequence: CASSGDGQGWPGNTIYF. CDR3 sequence (DNA): TGTGCCAGCAGCGGCGACGGGCAGGGGTGGCCTGGAAACACCATATATTTT.

Remarks on this clonotype: A read error may produce the germline difference seen at one junction end. J is TRBJ2-6 and V is TRBV12-3 or TRBV12-4; TRBD1 might be the D (6 bases). CDR3 length equals 15 residues. CDR3 amino acids: CASSSGVSGSNVLTF. The CDR3 DNA follows: TGTGCCAGCAGCTCAGGGGTCTCTGGGTCCAACGTCCTGACTTTC.

This clonotype has only a few counts. The rearrangement links TRBV7-9 to TRBJ2-1; 9 positions agree with TRBD2. Germline values: CDR1 SEHNR, CDR2 FQNEAQ (reference sequence). This CDR3 contains 15 residues. Trimming removed 5 bases from V and 4 bases from J; junction bases left unmatched: 6. In nucleotides, the CDR3 is TGTGCCAGCAGCCTAGGGACTAGCAGTTACAATGAGCAGTTCTTC. As protein: CASSLGTSSYNEQFF.

This clonotype appeared a single time. This sequence joins TRBV7-3 and TRBJ2-3; TRBD2 is a possible D gene (6 bases). Germline V gene lookup returns CDR1 SGHTA and CDR2 FQGTGA. This CDR3 is built from 16 residues. The V gene lost 5 bases and the J gene lost 2 bases, with 17 bases spanning the gap. The CDR3 spells CASSLGASATTDTQYF. Written as DNA, the CDR3 is TGTGCCAGCAGCCTAGGGGCTAGCGCCACCACAGATACGCAGTATTTT.

This clonotype was recorded a few times. As DNA, the CDR3 is TGTGCCAGCAGCTCTCCCCAGCTAGCCAATGAGCAGTTCTTC. Translated: CASSSPQLANEQFF. This chain joins TRBV7-3 and TRBJ2-1; a weak D match, TRBD2 (5 bases). Germline CDR1 is SGHTA and CDR2 is FQGTGA. There are 14 residues in the CDR3. V was trimmed by 4 bases and J by 6 bases, leaving 13 bases between them.

This clonotype was picked up a small number of times. The V gene is TRBV4-3, the J gene TRBJ1-2, with D possibly being TRBD1 (6 bases). The CDR3 runs to 14 residues. Deletions cut 3 bases from V and 8 bases from J, with 16 bases between. CDR1 is LGHNA and CDR2 is YSLEER in the germline V gene. CDR3 sequence reads: CASSQDSASWGYTF. CDR3 nucleotides: TGCGCCAGCAGCCAGGACAGTGCAAGTTGGGGCTACACCTTC.

V and J are TRBV2 and TRBJ2-5, with D unresolved. Trimming shortened V by 4 bases and J by 5 bases, and 14 bases separated the two germline ends. The CDR3 consists of 14 residues. Germline assignment: CDR1 SNHLY and CDR2 FYNNEI. The CDR3 DNA reads TGTGCCAGCAGTGCTTTAGCTATTGGGGAGACCCAGTACTTC. Translation gives CASSALAIGETQYF.

V usage is TRBV18 and J usage is TRBJ1-1, with 7 bases matching TRBD1. V was pared by 3 bases and J by 5 bases, with 18 bases of the junction left unmatched. The CDR3 totals 18 residues. Germline-derived CDR1 and CDR2 are KGHSH and LQKENI. The CDR3 bases are TGTGCCAGCTCACCTTTCAGACAGGGCGGGACTGGGGGGACTGAAGCTTTCTTT. The encoded protein is CASSPFRQGGTGGTEAFF.

The gene calls are TRBV7-3 and TRBJ2-1; 7 bases agree with TRBD2. CDR1 is SGHTA, CDR2 FQGTGA, per germline. The CDR3 consists of 16 residues. V lost 5 bases to trimming and J lost 4 bases; unmatched junction nucleotides: 11. The CDR3 DNA follows: TGTGCCAGCAGCCCTCGGGGGGAACTCTCATACAATGAGCAGTTCTTC. Translated: CASSPRGELSYNEQFF.

This clonotype has only a few counts. The genes are TRBV4-2 and TRBJ2-3; TRBD2 aligns across 12 bases. From germline, CDR1 is LGHNA and CDR2 YNFKEQ. V was pared by 2 bases and J by 5 bases, with 5 bases of the junction left unmatched. This CDR3 has 16 residues. The CDR3 region is CASSQPLAGGVDTQYF. The CDR3, as DNA: TGTGCCAGCAGCCAACCACTAGCGGGAGGTGTAGATACGCAGTATTTT.

CDR3 sequence: CASSLAPTDPTYEQYF. CDR3 in DNA: TGTGCCAGCAGCTTAGCGCCTACGGACCCGACCTACGAGCAGTACTTC. This chain links TRBV7-6 with TRBJ2-7; D gene unclear. The CDR3 loop spans 16 amino acids. Per germline, CDR1 SGHVS and CDR2 FNYEAQ. V was cut by 0 bases and J by 2 bases, with 14 bases left in between.

V is TRBV6-2 or TRBV6-3 and J is TRBJ2-1; D is ambiguous. Between the trimmed V and J ends, which lost 10 bases and 5 bases, there was a span of 21 bases. Per the germline V gene, CDR1 is MNHEY and CDR2 is SVGEGT. The length of the CDR3 is 15 residues. The CDR3 nucleotides read TGTGCCACTCGACTCGGCGTACGAGGAAACAATGAGCAGTTCTTC. Encoded protein: CATRLGVRGNNEQFF.

The chain couples TRBV27 to TRBJ1-1; no reliable D call. Trimming stripped 2 bases from V and 1 base from J, with 8 bases between. The CDR3 sequence is 14 residues long. Germline CDR1 and CDR2: MNHEY and SMNVEV (reference sequence). The CDR3 loop is CASSLDAGNTEAFF. CDR3 DNA sequence: TGTGCCAGCAGTTTAGATGCAGGGAACACTGAAGCTTTCTTT.

This clonotype was seen more than once but under ten times. The chain combines TRBV7-8 with TRBJ2-3; 9 nucleotides match TRBD2. The germline V gene encodes CDR1 SGHVS and CDR2 FQNEAQ. Trimming at V came to 1 base and at J to 4 bases, leaving 3 bases not matched to a gene. The CDR3 has 15 amino acids. Here the CDR3 DNA reads TGTGCCAGCAGCTTAGGGGCTAGCGGGGCAGATACGCAGTATTTT. Encoded protein: CASSLGASGADTQYF.

This sequence joins TRBV27 and TRBJ2-1, with D uncertain. Trimming cost V 6 bases and J 4 bases, with 13 bases left between them. There are 14 residues in the CDR3. Per the germline V gene, CDR1 is MNHEY and CDR2 is SMNVEV (reference sequence). CDR3 loop: CASSQALLYNEQFF. The CDR3 DNA is TGTGCCAGCAGCCAGGCCCTCCTATACAATGAGCAGTTCTTC.